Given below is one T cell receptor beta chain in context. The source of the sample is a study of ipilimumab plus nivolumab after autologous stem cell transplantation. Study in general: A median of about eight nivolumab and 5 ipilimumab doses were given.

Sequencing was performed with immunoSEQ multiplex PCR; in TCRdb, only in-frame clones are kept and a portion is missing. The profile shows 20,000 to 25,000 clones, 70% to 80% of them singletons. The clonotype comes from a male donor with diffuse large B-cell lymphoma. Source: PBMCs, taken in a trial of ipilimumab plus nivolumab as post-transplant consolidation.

In nucleotides, the CDR3 is TGTGCCAGCAGAGTTAGCGGTGATGAGCAGTTCTTC. Protein: CASRVSGDEQFF. The rearrangement uses TRBV6-1 and TRBJ2-1; D might be TRBD2 (6 bases). The germline V gene has CDR1 MNHNS and CDR2 SASEGT. V lost 6 bases, J lost 8 bases, and 11 bases lay in between. The CDR3 extends over 12 amino acids.